These T cell receptor beta chains were read from a single sample in a study of shared clonotypes between healthy human individuals. Measured with immunoSEQ multiplex PCR; TCRdb has only the in-frame clones, and not every one. Of around 330,000 clones in the sample, around 72% are singletons; the top ten hold about 9.3%. The material sequenced was memory CD4+ T cells sorted from blood. The receptors were gathered from a man aged 25 to 40 in good health. The CDR3 runs from the conserved cysteine through the conserved F or W. Fields, in order: V gene, D gene, J gene, CDR3 protein. The D gene is left open where the match is weak.

TRBV15	NA	TRBJ1-4	CATSRDVGGRKEKLFF
TRBV18	TRBD1	TRBJ2-1	CASSTTLNRGSYNEQFF
TRBV18	TRBD1	TRBJ1-6	CASSPQRTGSPLHF
TRBV5-6	TRBD1	TRBJ2-7	CASSYRGHSEQYF
TRBV27	NA	TRBJ2-7	CASSLFSPTVSGRPYEQYF
TRBV27	NA	TRBJ1-1	CASATDMAIEAFF
TRBV28	TRBD1	TRBJ2-3	CASRPRTGADTQYF
TRBV28	NA	TRBJ2-7	CASSGTGQGLDEQYF
TRBV30	NA	TRBJ1-2	CAWSLMRGGGYTF
TRBV9	NA	TRBJ2-4	CASSEGEGRKNIQYF
TRBV2	TRBD1	TRBJ1-2	CASRPPGQGGYGYTF
TRBV7-9	TRBD2	TRBJ2-5	CASSFGRAQETQYF
TRBV27	NA	TRBJ1-2	CASSLSPAYGYTF
TRBV30	NA	TRBJ2-2	CAWIPGASTGELFF
TRBV18	TRBD2	TRBJ2-7	CASSLLADSYEQYF
TRBV29-1	TRBD1	TRBJ2-3	CSVTGAGGTDTQYF
TRBV6-5	NA	TRBJ2-1	CASSSGASAYNEQFF
TRBV2	TRBD1	TRBJ2-5	CASSLGTGRETQYF
TRBV2	TRBD2	TRBJ2-7	CASSLTGTSDEQYF
TRBV9	NA	TRBJ2-7	CASSVAHGGEQYF
TRBV7-3	NA	TRBJ2-7	CASSLNWQGEQYF
TRBV7-8	TRBD1	TRBJ2-3	CASSPGWELRGTDTQYF
TRBV7-9	NA	TRBJ2-1	CASSSLQTRNEQFF
TRBV5-4	TRBD1	TRBJ2-1	CASSLGGGQGDNEQFF
TRBV9	TRBD2	TRBJ2-3	CASSLPSGRASDTQYF
TRBV2	TRBD2	TRBJ2-3	CASSPGTSGVPSTDTQYF
TRBV10-3	NA	TRBJ2-1	CAIRDFNNEQFF
TRBV5-4	NA	TRBJ2-6	CASSSFLSGANVLTF
TRBV7-9	TRBD2	TRBJ2-1	CASISGRPRYNEQFF
TRBV5-4	NA	TRBJ2-7	CASSPDPSKYEQYF
TRBV28	TRBD1	TRBJ1-4	CASSTRTGFGEKLFF
TRBV18	NA	TRBJ2-1	CASSPRTDLNEQFF
TRBV2	TRBD1	TRBJ1-5	CASSDGQGTNRPQHF
TRBV10-3	NA	TRBJ2-1	CAISESGGSYNEQFF
TRBV5-1	NA	TRBJ2-7	CASSPGPPSSYEQYF
TRBV5-8	NA	TRBJ1-2	CASSSVGGPYGYTF
TRBV30	TRBD1	TRBJ1-4	CAWSGSGTGKNEKLFF